This T cell receptor (beta chain) was sequenced in a study of response to subunit inactivated influenza vaccine. This clonotype was detected many times. The CDR3 spans 16 residues. Trimming removed 4 bases from V and 3 bases from J; junction bases left unmatched: 8. Germline V lookup: CDR1 SGHRS, CDR2 YFSETQ. TCRdb reprocessed the RT-PCR reads via MiXCR and lists one record per CDR3 protein. The sample has approximately 530,000 distinct CDR3 sequences; around 7.9% are singletons. The chain is built from TRBV5-1 and TRBJ1-1; 11 bases map to TRBD1. This TCR derives from a man aged 45-69 years who received an inactivated influenza vaccine. The sequenced sample was PBMCs from blood, obtained less than 30 months after vaccination. CDR3 nucleotides: TGCGCCAGCAGCATACGGACAGGGGGCGCGGACACTGAAGCTTTCTTT. Its translation: CASSIRTGGADTEAFF.